Listed below are T cell receptor beta chains from one sample, sequenced in a study of cytomegalovirus exposure and HLA in healthy donors. Profiled with immunoSEQ multiplex PCR; TCRdb holds only in-frame clones, not every one. Of roughly 150,000 clones in the sample, around 75% are singletons; the top ten hold around 3.1%. Sequencing used PBMCs. These receptors were taken from a male donor in good health and CMV-seronegative. Each CDR3 is given with its conserved first and last residue. The D gene is left open where the match is weak. Clone size appears in some rows only: once, few, many, or a class for an expanded clone.

size: .; D: .; V: TRBV5-1; J: TRBJ2-7; CDR3: CASSWDNYEQYF; DNA: TGCGCCAGCAGCTGGGACAACTACGAGCAGTACTTC
size: .; D: .; V: TRBV30; J: TRBJ1-3; CDR3: CAWSGQGNTIYF; DNA: TGTGCCTGGAGTGGTCAAGGAAACACCATATATTTT
size: .; D: .; V: TRBV7-2; J: TRBJ2-7; CDR3: CASSLGGGGYSYEQYF; DNA: TGTGCCAGCAGCTTAGGTGGCGGGGGCTACTCCTACGAGCAGTACTTC
size: .; D: TRBD1; V: TRBV7-9; J: TRBJ1-5; CDR3: CASSPQTGGNQPQHF; DNA: TGTGCCAGCAGCCCCCAGACAGGGGGAAATCAGCCCCAGCATTTT
size: .; D: .; V: TRBV28; J: TRBJ1-2; CDR3: CASKTVYGYTF; DNA: TGTGCCAGCAAAACAGTCTATGGCTACACCTTC
size: .; D: .; V: TRBV7-8; J: TRBJ2-1; CDR3: CASRVRGIYNEQFF; DNA: TGTGCCAGCAGGGTTCGCGGGATATACAATGAGCAGTTCTTC
size: .; D: TRBD2; V: TRBV9; J: TRBJ2-1; CDR3: CASSSSSGGAADNEQFF; DNA: TGTGCCAGCAGCTCATCTAGCGGGGGGGCCGCGGACAATGAGCAGTTCTTC
size: .; D: TRBD1; V: TRBV7-2; J: TRBJ2-2; CDR3: CASSFDRGNTGELFF; DNA: TGTGCCAGCAGCTTCGACAGGGGGAACACCGGGGAGCTGTTTTTT
size: .; D: TRBD1; V: TRBV2; J: TRBJ2-6; CDR3: CASSPDRPGANVLTF; DNA: TGTGCCAGCAGTCCGGACAGGCCTGGGGCCAACGTCCTGACTTTC
size: few; D: TRBD2; V: TRBV28; J: TRBJ2-7; CDR3: CASSSVRGAFYEQYF; DNA: TGTGCCAGCAGTTCGGTGCGGGGGGCCTTCTACGAGCAGTACTTC
size: .; D: .; V: TRBV28; J: TRBJ1-1; CDR3: CASSILIVNTEAFF; DNA: TGTGCCAGCAGTATACTTATCGTGAACACTGAAGCTTTCTTT
size: .; D: .; V: TRBV7-6; J: TRBJ1-6; CDR3: CASSLEQGNNSPLHF; DNA: TGTGCCAGCAGCTTAGAACAGGGCAATAATTCACCCCTCCACTTT
size: once; D: .; V: TRBV7-9; J: TRBJ1-2; CDR3: CASTPRTVNYGYTF; DNA: TGTGCCAGCACACCTCGGACAGTTAACTATGGCTACACCTTC
size: .; D: TRBD2; V: TRBV5-7; J: TRBJ2-5; CDR3: CASSSCGTSGQETQYF; DNA: TGTGCCAGCAGCTCCTGCGGGACTAGCGGCCAAGAGACCCAGTACTTC
size: .; D: .; V: TRBV9; J: TRBJ2-3; CDR3: CASSDGLLGTDTQYF; DNA: TGTGCCAGCAGTGATGGCCTTCTGGGCACAGATACGCAGTATTTT
size: .; D: .; V: TRBV28; J: TRBJ1-1; CDR3: CASGQGTEAFF; DNA: TGTGCCAGCGGCCAGGGAACTGAAGCTTTCTTT
size: .; D: .; V: TRBV5-1; J: TRBJ2-3; CDR3: CASSFGPTSTDTQYF; DNA: TGCGCCAGCAGCTTCGGTCCTACTAGCACAGATACGCAGTATTTT
size: .; D: .; V: TRBV2; J: TRBJ1-5; CDR3: CASSEGPDQPQHF; DNA: TGTGCCAGCAGTGAAGGGCCCGATCAGCCCCAGCATTTT
size: once; D: TRBD2; V: TRBV29-1; J: TRBJ2-7; CDR3: CSVLGGEQYF; DNA: TGCAGCGTTCTGGGGGGGGAGCAGTACTTC
size: .; D: .; V: TRBV11-3; J: TRBJ2-5; CDR3: CASSPGGTAQETQYF; DNA: TGTGCCAGCAGCCCCGGCGGGACAGCCCAAGAGACCCAGTACTTC
size: .; D: TRBD1; V: TRBV7-9; J: TRBJ1-2; CDR3: CSSSKGGRVWRDYGYTF; DNA: TGTTCCAGCAGCAAAGGGGGCAGGGTTTGGCGCGACTATGGCTACACCTTC
size: .; D: .; V: TRBV4-1; J: TRBJ2-1; CDR3: CASSQESPNEQFF; DNA: TGCGCCAGCAGCCAAGAATCTCCCAATGAGCAGTTCTTC
size: .; D: TRBD1; V: TRBV7-6; J: TRBJ2-7; CDR3: CASSLAWDRGYEQYF; DNA: TGTGCCAGCAGCTTAGCTTGGGACAGGGGTTACGAGCAGTACTTC
size: few; D: .; V: TRBV2; J: TRBJ1-1; CDR3: CASSERGNTEAFF; DNA: TGTGCCAGCAGTGAAAGGGGGAACACTGAAGCTTTCTTT
size: .; D: TRBD2; V: TRBV7-3; J: TRBJ2-1; CDR3: CASSSIAGRGHHEQFF; DNA: TGTGCCAGCAGCTCTATAGCGGGGCGGGGCCACCATGAGCAGTTCTTC
size: .; D: TRBD2; V: TRBV7-8; J: TRBJ2-7; CDR3: CASSQAGVSSEQYF; DNA: TGTGCCAGCAGCCAAGCGGGAGTATCGAGCGAGCAGTACTTC
size: once; D: .; V: TRBV19; J: TRBJ2-2; CDR3: CASSIVASYDGELFF; DNA: TGTGCCAGTAGTATAGTTGCCTCCTACGACGGGGAGCTGTTTTTT
size: .; D: TRBD1; V: TRBV9; J: TRBJ2-1; CDR3: CASSATGQGYNEQFF; DNA: TGTGCCAGCAGCGCAACGGGACAGGGCTACAATGAGCAGTTCTTC
size: .; D: .; V: TRBV18; J: TRBJ1-3; CDR3: CASSPAGLSKRASGNTIYF; DNA: TGTGCCAGCTCACCTGCCGGGCTCTCCAAGAGGGCGTCTGGAAACACCATATATTTT